One sample yielded the 6 T cell receptor beta chains listed below, sequenced in a study of T cells in Graves' hyperthyroidism and ophthalmopathy. RNA transcripts yielded amplified TCR beta CDR3 regions. First-round RT-PCR of the TCR CDR3 relied on the HTBI primer set. MiXCR, applied by TCRdb to the multiplex PCR reads, yields one record per CDR3 protein. The sample has about 360,000 distinct CDR3 sequences, approximately 13% seen once. Sequencing input: blood. These receptors all stem from a woman aged 18-29 years with Graves' hyperthyroidism.

There are many counts of this clonotype. The J gene is TRBJ1-5, the V gene TRBV7-2, with D unclear. The CDR3 consists of 13 residues. V gave up 1 base and J gave up 6 bases, with 7 bases separating them. Germline V gene data show CDR1 as SGHTA and CDR2 as FQGNSA. This CDR3 reads CASSLGGFQPQHF. The CDR3, as DNA: TGTGCCAGCAGCTTAGGAGGGTTTCAGCCCCAGCATTTT.

This clonotype was seen only a few times. One end of the junction fails to match germline, which may point to a read error. The J gene is TRBJ2-1, the V gene TRBV10-3; a possible D gene is TRBD1 (6 bases). The CDR3 is 14 residues long. Germline V gene lookup returns CDR1 ENHRY and CDR2 SYGVKD. CDR3 sequence: CATRTASSYNEQFF. CDR3 nucleotides: TGCGCAACCCGGACAGCCTCCTCCTACAATGAGCAGTTCTTC.

The V call is TRBV19, the J call TRBJ2-3, with D unresolved. The V and J ends lost 8 bases and 7 bases respectively, with 13 bases between them. There are 12 residues in the CDR3. CDR1 is LNHDA and CDR2 is SQIVND in the germline V gene (reference sequence). The CDR3 is CASQTDGHTQYF. Written as DNA, the CDR3 is TGTGCCAGTCAAACGGACGGTCATACGCAGTATTTT.

This clonotype has ten or more counts. The chain links TRBV7-2 to TRBJ1-2; 10 bases fit TRBD1. CDR1 is SGHTA and CDR2 is FQGNSA in the germline V gene. The CDR3 consists of 15 residues. With 5 bases clipped from V and 4 bases from J, the junction kept 7 bases outside the gene matches. The CDR3 region is CASSGGTGATYGYTF. CDR3 DNA: TGTGCCAGCAGCGGGGGGACAGGGGCAACCTATGGCTACACCTTC.

The chain couples TRBV10-3 to TRBJ2-4; no reliable D call. V gave up 2 bases and J gave up 5 bases, with 7 bases separating them. Looked up from germline, CDR1 is ENHRY and CDR2 is SYGVKD. The CDR3 has 13 residues. The CDR3 protein is CAISEPGENIQYF. CDR3 nucleotide sequence: TGTGCCATCAGTGAGCCCGGAGAAAACATTCAGTACTTC.

This clonotype has ten or more counts. The chain's CDR3 is CASSWPLSGEQYF. CDR3 coding DNA: TGTGCCAGCAGCTGGCCCCTTAGCGGCGAGCAGTACTTC. The chain couples TRBV13 to TRBJ2-7, with D possibly being TRBD2 (6 bases). The CDR3 totals 13 residues. V lost 4 bases, J lost 6 bases, and 13 bases lay in between. Per germline, CDR1 PRHDT and CDR2 FYEKMQ (reference sequence).